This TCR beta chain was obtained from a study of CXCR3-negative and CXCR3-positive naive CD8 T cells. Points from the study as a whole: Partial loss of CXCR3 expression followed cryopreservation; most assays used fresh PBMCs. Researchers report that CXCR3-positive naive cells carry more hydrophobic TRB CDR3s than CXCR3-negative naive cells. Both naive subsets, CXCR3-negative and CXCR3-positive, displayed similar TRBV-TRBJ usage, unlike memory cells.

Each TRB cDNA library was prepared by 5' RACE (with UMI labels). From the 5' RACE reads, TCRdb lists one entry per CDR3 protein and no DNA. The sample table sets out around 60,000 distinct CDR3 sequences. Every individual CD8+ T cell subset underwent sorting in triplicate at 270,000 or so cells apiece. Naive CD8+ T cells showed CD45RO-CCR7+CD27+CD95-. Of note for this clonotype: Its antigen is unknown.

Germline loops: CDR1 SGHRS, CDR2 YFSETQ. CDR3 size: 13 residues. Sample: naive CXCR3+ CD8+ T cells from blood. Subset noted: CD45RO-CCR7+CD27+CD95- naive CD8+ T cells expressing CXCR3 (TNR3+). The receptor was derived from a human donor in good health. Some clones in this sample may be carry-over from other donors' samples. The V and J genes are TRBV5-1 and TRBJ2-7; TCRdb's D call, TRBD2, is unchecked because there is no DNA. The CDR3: CASSLGPAYEQYF.